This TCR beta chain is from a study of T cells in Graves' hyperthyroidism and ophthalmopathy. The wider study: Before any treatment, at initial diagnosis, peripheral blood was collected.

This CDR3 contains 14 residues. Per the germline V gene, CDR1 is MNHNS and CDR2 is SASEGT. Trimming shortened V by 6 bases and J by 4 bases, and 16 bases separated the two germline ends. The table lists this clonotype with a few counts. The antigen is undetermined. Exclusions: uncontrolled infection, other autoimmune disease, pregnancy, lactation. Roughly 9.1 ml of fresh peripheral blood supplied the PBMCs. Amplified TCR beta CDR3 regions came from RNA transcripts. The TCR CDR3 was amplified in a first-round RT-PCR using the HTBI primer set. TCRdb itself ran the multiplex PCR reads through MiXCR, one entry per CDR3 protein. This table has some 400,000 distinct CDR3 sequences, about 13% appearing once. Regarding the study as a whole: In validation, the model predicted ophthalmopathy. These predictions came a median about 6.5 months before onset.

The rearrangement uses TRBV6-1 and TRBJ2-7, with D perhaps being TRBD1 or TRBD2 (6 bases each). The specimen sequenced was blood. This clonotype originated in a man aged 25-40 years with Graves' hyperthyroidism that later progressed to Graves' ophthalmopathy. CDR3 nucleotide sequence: TGTGCCAGCAGGCCTTGGAGGGGGAGGTACGAGCAGTACTTC. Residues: CASRPWRGRYEQYF.